Described below is a single T cell receptor beta chain sequence and its context. No antigen is known for it. One base away there is no much larger clone; base qualities are not given. This entry is derived from a study of persistence of HIV-infected CD4 T cells (dated by TCRdb to between 2020 and 2021). With regard to the full study: The median time the participants had spent on suppressive ART was roughly eight years. Peripheral blood samples of up to about 200 mL were taken at multiple time points, with the exception of a couple of participants who underwent leukapheresis at a single time point. The study isolated CMV- and HIV-1 Gag-responding CD4+ T cells from ART-treated individuals to examine antigen-driven clonal expansion of HIV-1-infected cells. Proviral sequencing was used to assess clonality among infected cells, whereas TCRbeta sequencing gauged the clonality of all cells within each sorted population. In the cross-participant TCR cluster analysis, roughly eight participants were included for CMV and 7 participants were included for Gag. Beyond this particular receptor, the publication reports: Enrichment of degenerate expanded CDR3beta sequences was found in antigen-responding cells, suggesting convergent selection of CD4+ responses to CMV and Gag. Few individuals were included in the study, and only a limited range of antigens was tested. Significantly lower TCRbeta richness was observed in CMV- and Gag-responding cells than in anti-CD3/anti-CD28-responding cells, and higher oligoclonality was observed in CMV-responding cells than in CD3/CD28-stimulated and Gag-responding cells. A correlation was observed between TCR oligoclonality and proviral oligoclonality within the same sorted populations. Because the TCR analyses were done in bulk, restricting them to just the rare CMV-responding cells that actually carried HIV-1 proviruses was not possible.

The CDR3 measures 15 amino acids from cysteine to phenylalanine. The only DNA kept is the CDR3, 45 bases in frame from the first base. CDR1 SNHLY and CDR2 FYNNEI were looked up in the germline V gene. V has 6 bases trimmed and J has 3 bases trimmed; junction bases matching no gene number 10. The immunoSEQ hsTCRB assay version 4 in survey mode was used to sequence TCRbeta repertoires from genomic DNA. Genomic DNA was diluted to roughly 9.8 ng/uL, using up to roughly 1 ug per sample for TCRbeta sequencing. Processing in the source paper ran as follows. TCRbeta data analysis was done in ImmunoSeq Analyzer 3.0, and diversity was calculated on productive nucleotide rearrangements. Using the Immunarch R package, the improved Chao index served to estimate lower-bound TCR diversity and the Gini coefficient served to estimate clonality. Nucleotide rearrangements that differed but encoded the same CDR3beta amino acid sequence were counted as separate clonotypes. Differential abundance analysis identified TCRbeta sequences significantly enriched in antigen-responding cells relative to anti-CD3/anti-CD28-activated cells. GLIPH2 clustered TCRs by predicted peptide-MHC specificity, both within individual participants and across merged participant data sets. TCRdb holds this immuneACCESS table with in-frame rearrangements only. Some clones are missing; in checked studies, unresolved V genes explain under half, and the rest has no known cause. From that table come the V and J calls and clone size; the DNA was used to work out D and trimming. This sample is represented by around 13,000 clones; about 72% of them were singletons. The top ten clonotypes cover about 18% of the sample.

The treatment or condition label of this sample denotes: suppressive antiretroviral therapy. Lysates of CMV-infected fibroblasts were used at about 10 ug/mL for cell stimulation. Sorting of responding CD4+ T cells was based on upregulation of both CD40 ligand and CD69. Participants were HIV-1-infected adults who started suppressive ART during chronic infection. Plasma HIV-1 RNA had been undetectable (below 50 copies/mL) in participants for at least 4 years. To be included, a participant needed positive CMV serology and a CD4+ T cell count above 400 cells/uL. Before stimulation, PBMCs were isolated using density centrifugation and depleted of CD8+ T cells. For about 17 hours, the CD8-depleted PBMCs were stimulated with anti-CD28/CD49d costimulation, a CD40-blocking antibody, and enfuvirtide to prevent new infections. Sorting was done on either a Beckman Coulter MoFlo Legacy or an XDP sorter, and propidium iodide was used to exclude dead cells. Genomic DNA was extracted with the QIAamp DNA Mini Kit for samples above one million cells, otherwise with the Quick-DNA Microprep Kit.

The chain is assembled from TRBV2 and TRBJ2-7; 8 junctional bases match TRBD1. This specimen was CD4+ T cells sorted from PBMCs after approximately 19-hour stimulation, taken from a patient who received antiretroviral therapy. Explained via the paper, the cell subset or site label denotes: CD40L+CD69+ CD4 T cells responding to CMV lysate. The clonotype was recovered from an adult man with HIV who was CMV-seropositive. CDR3 protein: CASSDRTGFFYEQYF. The base sequence is TGTGCCAGCAGCGACCGGACAGGGTTTTTCTACGAGCAGTACTTC.